This TCR beta chain was captured by sequencing in a study of T cell changes during pregnancy in multiple sclerosis. Sequencing was performed with immunoSEQ multiplex PCR; in TCRdb, only in-frame clones are kept and a portion is missing. The data hold roughly 110,000 clones, with roughly nine tenths observed a single time. The length of the CDR3 is 15 residues. Germline loops: CDR1 PRHDT, CDR2 FYEKMQ (reference sequence). Trimming removed 0 bases from V and 6 bases from J; junction bases left unmatched: 0. This specimen consisted of peripheral blood, obtained before pregnancy. The chain couples TRBV13 to TRBJ2-2; 11 bases map to TRBD2. The origin of this receptor is a female donor with multiple sclerosis, enrolled in a pregnancy study. The CDR3 is CASSLGLAGAGELFF. The CDR3, as DNA: TGTGCCAGCAGCTTAGGACTAGCGGGGGCCGGGGAGCTGTTTTTT.